This TCR beta chain was sequenced during a study of T-cell memory formation after mild COVID-19. Whole-study context: Each donor largely had its own TCR clusters. Overall study findings and caveats: The SARS-CoV-2 specificity of second-wave clones reaching peak at day 37 remained unverified. Contracting CD4+ clones sat mainly in CM and EM; CD8+ in EMRA. There were some responding clones in pre-infection memory, which suggested that cross-reactive memory had joined.

V was pared by 6 bases and J by 4 bases, with 4 bases of the junction left unmatched. There are 13 residues in the CDR3. This clonotype was counted at least ten times. What it binds is not known. MiXCR, run by TCRdb on the 5' RACE reads, gives a single entry per CDR3 protein. This table holds some 250,000 distinct CDR3 sequences, over 8.5% found once. This chain connects TRBV12-3 or TRBV12-4 to TRBJ1-2; 8 bases line up with TRBD1. The specimen sequenced was PBMCs or a T cell subset sorted from them (not recorded which). The clonotype comes from a man between 18 and 35 years old who had mild COVID-19 (a few samples of this study predate the infection). Cell type and time point are not known. The DNA for the CDR3 is TGTGCCAGCAGCGCCGGACAGGGCTATGGCTACACCTTC. Translating it yields CASSAGQGYGYTF.